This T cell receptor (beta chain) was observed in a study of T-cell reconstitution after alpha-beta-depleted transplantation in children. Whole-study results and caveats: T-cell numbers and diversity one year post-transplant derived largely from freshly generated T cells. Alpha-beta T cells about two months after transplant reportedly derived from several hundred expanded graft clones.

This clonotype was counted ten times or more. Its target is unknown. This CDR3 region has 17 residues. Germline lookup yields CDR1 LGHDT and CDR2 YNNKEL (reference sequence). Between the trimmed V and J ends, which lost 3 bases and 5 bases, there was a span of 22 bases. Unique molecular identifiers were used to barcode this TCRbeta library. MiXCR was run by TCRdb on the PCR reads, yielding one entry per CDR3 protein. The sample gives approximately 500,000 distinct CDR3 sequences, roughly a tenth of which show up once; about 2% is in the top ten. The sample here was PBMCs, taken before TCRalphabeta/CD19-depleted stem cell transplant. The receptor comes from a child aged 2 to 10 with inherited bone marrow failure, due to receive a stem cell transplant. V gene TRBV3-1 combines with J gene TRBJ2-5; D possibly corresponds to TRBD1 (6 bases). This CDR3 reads CASSHYILGQGKETQYF. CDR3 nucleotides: TGTGCCAGCAGCCATTATATCCTGGGCCAGGGGAAGGAGACCCAGTACTTC.